The 20 T cell receptor beta chains presented below share a single source sample, sequenced in a study of CD8 T cells in Susac syndrome. RNA was extracted with the RNeasy kit, and a quantity of roughly 0.5 to 1 ug was reverse transcribed using random hexamers. TCRdb reprocessed the immunoSEQ multiplex PCR reads with MiXCR, giving one entry per CDR3 protein. The table lists roughly 250,000 distinct CDR3 sequences, about 96% of them singletons. Sequencing was carried out using CD4+ T cells from PBMCs. These receptors were obtained from a human donor with Susac syndrome.

The chain joins TRBV14 to TRBJ2-5; tentatively, D is TRBD2 (5 bases). The CDR3 covers 13 residues. Germline CDR1 reads SGHDN; CDR2 reads FVKESK. Trimming pared 1 base from V and 9 bases from J, leaving 12 bases between. The CDR3 coding sequence is TGTGCCAGCAGCCAAGGCCAACCCGGGGCCCAGTACTTC. Translating it yields CASSQGQPGAQYF.

The chain joins TRBV29-1 to TRBJ2-2; no clear D gene. The V end lost 5 bases, the J end lost 0 bases, and 7 bases lay between the germline ends. CDR1 and CDR2 (germline): SQVTM, ANQGSEA. This CDR3 region has 13 residues. CDR3 in amino acids: CSVQDSNTGELFF. The CDR3 region has the DNA TGCAGCGTTCAGGATTCGAACACCGGGGAGCTGTTTTTT.

The rearrangement links TRBV20-1 to TRBJ2-1; TRBD2 agrees at 16 bases. This CDR3 spans 16 amino acids. CDR1 DFQATT and CDR2 SNEGSKA come from the germline V gene (reference sequence). After removal of 5 bases from V and 1 base from J, the junction contained 2 bases not matched to a gene. The CDR3 coding sequence is TGCAGTGCTGGGACTAGCGGGAGGGTTTCCTACAATGAGCAGTTCTTC. Protein sequence: CSAGTSGRVSYNEQFF.

V and J are TRBV10-3 and TRBJ2-2; 7 bases map to TRBD1. The CDR3 is 13 residues long. J was trimmed by 3 bases and V by 9 bases; bases with no gene match: 4. Germline V CDR1 and CDR2: ENHRY, SYGVKD. The DNA for the CDR3 is TGTGCCATAGGGACAGAGCACACCGGGGAGCTGTTTTTT. Protein: CAIGTEHTGELFF.

This chain joins TRBV5-1 and TRBJ1-2; D not certain. Germline values: CDR1 SGHRS, CDR2 YFSETQ. Trimming cost V 0 bases and J 4 bases, with 10 bases left between them. This CDR3 is 14 amino acids long. The CDR3 loop is CASSLGSLGYGYTF. The CDR3 bases are TGCGCCAGCAGCTTGGGCAGCCTTGGCTATGGCTACACCTTC.

The rearrangement joins TRBV27 to TRBJ2-7, with D possibly being TRBD2 (5 bases). CDR1 and CDR2 from the germline V gene are MNHEY and SMNVEV (reference sequence). Trimming stripped 11 bases from V and 0 bases from J, with 20 bases between. The CDR3 loop spans 15 amino acids. The DNA of the CDR3 is TGTGCCTCAACAACACGATCGGGGAGCTCCTACGAGCAGTACTTC. Translated, it gives CASTTRSGSSYEQYF.

This sequence joins TRBV20-1 and TRBJ2-7, with TRBD1 matching over 8 bases. V lost 1 base to trimming and J lost 5 bases; unmatched junction nucleotides: 7. Germline V gives CDR1 DFQATT, CDR2 SNEGSKA (reference sequence). The CDR3 runs to 14 residues. The CDR3 coding sequence is TGCAGTGCTAGAGCCCCTGGACAGGGACACGAGCAGTACTTC. Translation: CSARAPGQGHEQYF.

The chain has TRBV18 and TRBJ2-5, with 7 bases fitting TRBD2. Germline V CDR1 and CDR2: KGHSH, LQKENI. V lost 5 bases to trimming and J lost 4 bases; unmatched junction nucleotides: 16. The CDR3 runs 17 residues. Here the CDR3 DNA reads TGTGCCAGCTCAGGAGACAGAGCGGGGTGGTCTGGAGAGACCCAGTACTTC. Its protein product is CASSGDRAGWSGETQYF.

The rearrangement uses TRBV29-1 and TRBJ2-5, with 7 bases aligning to TRBD1. The length of the CDR3 is 12 residues. CDR1 and CDR2 (germline): SQVTM, ANQGSEA. V lost 7 bases, J lost 5 bases, and 7 bases stayed unmatched. CDR3 coding DNA: TGCAGCGGACGACAGGGTGGGGAGACCCAGTACTTC. The encoded protein is CSGRQGGETQYF.

The V call is TRBV2, the J call TRBJ2-7; D is unclear. The CDR3 consists of 14 residues. Germline CDR1 is SNHLY and CDR2 is FYNNEI. Trimming took 2 bases from V and 0 from J, leaving 8 bases between them. CDR3 sequence: CASSETFLSYEQYF. CDR3 sequence (DNA): TGTGCCAGCAGTGAAACCTTTCTCTCCTACGAGCAGTACTTC.

This clonotype appeared a single time. The rearrangement joins TRBV3-1 to TRBJ2-7; D not resolved. Trimming cost V 0 bases and J 0 bases, with 9 bases left between them. Germline-derived CDR1 and CDR2 are LGHDT and YNNKEL (reference sequence). The CDR3 contains 15 residues. CDR3 in amino acids: CASSQDPASSYEQYF. CDR3 nucleotide sequence: TGTGCCAGCAGCCAAGATCCAGCGAGCTCCTACGAGCAGTACTTC.

The chain employs TRBV24-1 and TRBJ2-1; 11 bases match TRBD2. Per germline, CDR1 KGHDR and CDR2 SFDVKD. The CDR3 runs to 17 residues. V lost 4 bases, J lost 2 bases, and 6 bases stayed unmatched. The CDR3 nucleotides are TGTGCCACCAGTGAGACTAGCGGGATGGGGGCCTACAATGAGCAGTTCTTC. Its translation is CATSETSGMGAYNEQFF.

This clonotype has just one count. This chain links TRBV9 with TRBJ1-2; possibly TRBD1 for D (6 bases). The CDR3 has 15 residues. V dropped 0 bases and J dropped 4 bases, with 13 bases sitting between them. Germline CDR1 reads SGDLS; CDR2 reads YYNGEE. This chain's CDR3 is CASSVGQDPSYGYTF. CDR3 DNA: TGTGCCAGCAGCGTAGGACAGGATCCTAGCTATGGCTACACCTTC.

The chain joins TRBV29-1 to TRBJ2-3; 8 bases align to TRBD1. V was pared by 8 bases and J by 3 bases, with 10 bases of the junction left unmatched. Germline CDR1 and CDR2: SQVTM and ANQGSEA. The CDR3 runs to 14 residues. CDR3 sequence: CSYHPGQETDTQYF. CDR3 coding DNA: TGCAGCTATCATCCGGGACAGGAGACAGATACGCAGTATTTT.

This clonotype appeared once. This chain connects TRBV12-3 or TRBV12-4 to TRBJ2-3, with D possibly being TRBD2 (6 bases). This CDR3 spans 13 amino acids. V lost 6 bases, J lost 2 bases, and 9 bases lay in between. CDR3 bases: TGTGCCAGCAGGAGACTAGACACAGATACGCAGTATTTT. Residues: CASRRLDTDTQYF.

V usage is TRBV12-3 or TRBV12-4 and J usage is TRBJ2-7; TRBD2 might be the D (6 bases). The CDR3 totals 17 residues. V lost 6 bases and J 3 bases, leaving 24 bases between the germline ends. The CDR3 spells CASSPGHGGWWNYEQYF. CDR3 bases: TGTGCCAGCAGCCCCGGTCATGGAGGGTGGTGGAACTACGAGCAGTACTTC.

The chain couples TRBV1 to TRBJ2-3; TRBD2 reflects the table's D call only, with no check against the DNA. TRBV1 is designated a pseudogene. CDR3 length: 13 residues. The CDR3 DNA sequence: TGCACCAGGTCACTAGCATACACAGATACGCAGTATTTT. This encodes CTRSLAYTDTQYF.

V usage is TRBV7-3 and J usage is TRBJ2-7; TRBD1 aligns across 8 bases. In germline, CDR1 is SGHTA, CDR2 FQGTGA. V dropped 1 base and J dropped 3; count of bases not matched to a gene: 5. The CDR3 has 15 amino acids. The CDR3 DNA sequence: TGTGCCAGCAGCTTAAATGGACAGGGCAGCTACGAGCAGTACTTC. Its protein is CASSLNGQGSYEQYF. The full variable domain, its missing parts supplied by reference TRBV7-3 and TRBJ2-7, is GAGVSQTPSNKVTEKGKYVELRCDPISGHTALYWYRQSLGQGPEFLIYFQGTGAADDSGLPNDRFFAVRPEGSVSTLKIQRTERGDSAVYLCASSLNGQGSYEQYFGPGTRLTVT.

This chain connects TRBV9 to TRBJ1-3; D unclear. The CDR3 loop spans 17 amino acids. In germline, CDR1 is SGDLS, CDR2 YYNGEE. V was trimmed by 3 bases and J by 1 base, leaving 17 bases between them. The CDR3 sequence is CASSARTVAGSGNTIYF. The CDR3 bases are TGTGCCAGCAGCGCACGTACAGTCGCGGGTTCTGGAAACACCATATATTTT.

The genes are TRBV11-2 and TRBJ2-5, with D uncertain. Germline V gene sequence: CDR1 SGHAT, CDR2 FQNNGV. The CDR3 covers 14 residues. V was clipped by 1 base and J by 2 bases, with 8 bases between them. The CDR3 loop reads CASSLVRPQETQYF. The CDR3 nucleotides read TGTGCCAGCAGCTTAGTCAGGCCTCAAGAGACCCAGTACTTC.